This entry lists 17 T cell receptor beta chains sequenced from one sample in a study of shared clonotypes between healthy human individuals (dated by TCRdb to the early 2020s). For the CD8 naive samples, CD45RO-negative cells were positively selected for CCR7, yielding a CD45RA+CCR7+ population from which TemRA cells were excluded. Receptor libraries were prepared by the immunoSEQ multiplex PCR assay. This is the immuneACCESS table as TCRdb keeps it, with only in-frame sequences that have V and J called. A part of the clones is gone; compared with another copy, unresolved V genes explain less than half, and the rest is unexplained. The sample yields about 2 million clones; over 85% were counted once. The ten largest clones capture 1% to 1.5% of the sample. The sample consisted of naive CD8+ T cells sorted from blood. Per the publication, the cell subset or site label means: CD45RA+CCR7+. The source is a man in his late teens or twenties in good health.

The J gene is TRBJ2-7, the V gene TRBV28, with D possibly being TRBD1 or TRBD2 (5 bases each). Trimming removed 4 bases at V and 7 bases at J, with 20 bases between. The CDR3 length is 15 residues. Germline values: CDR1 MDHEN, CDR2 SYDVKM. Here the CDR3 DNA reads TGTGCCAGCAGTTACCTCCCATGGGGGAGTGAGGAGCAGTACTTC. It translates to CASSYLPWGSEEQYF.

Comments on this clone: The sample holds other DNA sequences that translate to the same CDR3. V and J are TRBV6-5 and TRBJ1-1; no clear D. Germline V CDR1 and CDR2: MNHEY, SVGAGI. V was clipped by 2 bases and J by 6 bases, with 7 bases between them. There are 12 residues in the CDR3. CDR3 loop: CASSYAGAEAFF. CDR3 DNA sequence: TGTGCCAGCAGTTACGCCGGAGCTGAAGCTTTCTTT.

J is TRBJ2-5 and V is TRBV5-1; no firm D call. Trimming left V 0 bases short and J 1 base short, with 7 bases between. CDR3 size: 14 residues. From germline, CDR1 is SGHRS and CDR2 YFSETQ. The chain's CDR3 is CASSLEQTQETQYF. The CDR3 DNA is TGCGCCAGCAGCTTGGAACAGACCCAAGAGACCCAGTACTTC.

J is TRBJ2-5 and V is TRBV28, with 8 positions matching TRBD1. This CDR3 is built from 17 residues. CDR1 and CDR2 from the germline V gene are MDHEN and SYDVKM. V lost 2 bases, J lost 3 bases, and 11 bases stayed unmatched. CDR3 sequence: CASSLMMGDRFEETQYF. CDR3 nucleotides: TGTGCCAGCAGTTTAATGATGGGGGACAGGTTTGAAGAGACCCAGTACTTC.

This chain uses TRBV7-9 with TRBJ2-5; either TRBD1 or TRBD2 may fit D (5 bases each). This CDR3 region has 16 residues. Germline CDR1 SEHNR, CDR2 FQNEAQ (reference sequence). V lost 2 bases to trimming and J lost 5 bases, with 18 bases between them. This chain's CDR3 is CASSLLGESNRETQYF. CDR3 coding DNA: TGTGCCAGCAGCTTATTGGGGGAGTCGAATCGGGAGACCCAGTACTTC.

The chain couples TRBV4-3 to TRBJ2-3; 9 bases match TRBD2. CDR3 length: 16 residues. J gave up 3 bases and V 1 base, and 5 bases lay outside the gene matches. Germline values: CDR1 LGHNA, CDR2 YSLEER. CDR3 loop: CASSQVPSGMTDTQYF. CDR3 coding DNA: TGCGCCAGCAGCCAAGTGCCTAGCGGGATGACAGATACGCAGTATTTT.

V and J are TRBV5-1 and TRBJ2-7, with TRBD2 matching 10 bases. The CDR3 extends over 15 amino acids. Germline CDR1 and CDR2: SGHRS and YFSETQ. With V trimmed by 2 bases and J by 1 base, 3 bases remained unmatched. CDR3 bases: TGCGCCAGCAGCTTCGGACTAGCGGCGTCCTACGAGCAGTACTTC. Amino acids: CASSFGLAASYEQYF.

Worth noting for this clone: Additional DNA sequences in this sample encode the identical CDR3. The J gene is TRBJ1-5, the V gene TRBV7-9; D remains unclear. The CDR3 is made up of 13 amino acids. Trimming cost V 1 base and J 5 bases, with 6 bases left between them. Per germline, CDR1 SEHNR and CDR2 FQNEAQ (reference sequence). The CDR3 protein is CASSLEGYQPQHF. In DNA form, the CDR3 reads TGTGCCAGCAGCTTAGAGGGATATCAGCCCCAGCATTTT.

This chain uses TRBV5-5 with TRBJ2-7; D uncertain. The CDR3 runs 14 residues. The germline gives CDR1 SGHKS, CDR2 YYEKEE (reference sequence). With 6 bases removed from V and 0 bases from J, the gap between germline ends came to 13 bases. CDR3 nucleotides: TGTGCCAGCAACTTAGACCTCGGCTCCTACGAGCAGTACTTC. Amino acid sequence: CASNLDLGSYEQYF.

The chain's CDR3 is CASSSTNRDRGVGGTEAFF. CDR3 in DNA: TGTGCCAGCAGCTCGACGAACCGGGACAGGGGCGTAGGGGGCACTGAAGCTTTCTTT. The J gene is TRBJ1-1, the V gene TRBV7-9, with 10 bases identical to TRBD1. The length of the CDR3 is 19 residues. Germline-derived CDR1 and CDR2 are SEHNR and FQNEAQ (reference sequence). Trimming removed 4 bases from V and 4 bases from J; junction bases left unmatched: 18.

The chain carries TRBV18 and TRBJ2-7; maybe TRBD2 (5 bases). Trimming left V 0 bases short and J 0 bases short, with 12 bases between. The CDR3 has 16 residues. Germline V CDR1 and CDR2: KGHSH, LQKENI. The CDR3: CASSPPSGENSYEQYF. DNA of the CDR3: TGTGCCAGCTCACCACCATCCGGGGAAAACTCCTACGAGCAGTACTTC.

The chain recombines TRBV4-1 with TRBJ2-4, with 7 bases lining up with TRBD1. The germline gives CDR1 MGHRA, CDR2 YSYEKL. The CDR3 runs to 16 residues. The J segment lost 6 bases and the V segment lost 4 bases, leaving 12 bases of the junction unmatched. The CDR3 region is CASSPRAETGINIQYF. In nucleotides, the CDR3 is TGCGCCAGCAGCCCGCGGGCGGAGACAGGGATAAACATTCAGTACTTC.

The chain combines TRBV7-2 with TRBJ2-7, with TRBD2 matching over 11 bases. From germline, CDR1 is SGHTA and CDR2 FQGNSA. The trim removed 4 bases at V and 0 bases at J, leaving 5 bases unmatched. This CDR3 contains 16 residues. DNA of the CDR3: TGTGCCAGCAGCTCAGGACTAGCGGGTCTCTCCTACGAGCAGTACTTC. Translating gives CASSSGLAGLSYEQYF. The entire variable domain, with the rest obtained from reference TRBV7-2 and TRBJ2-7, is as follows: GAGVSQSPSNKVTEKGKDVELRCDPISGHTALYWYRQSLGQGLEFLIYFQGNSAPDKSGLPSDRFSAERTGGSVSTLTIQRTQQEDSAVYLCASSSGLAGLSYEQYFGPGTRLTVT.

The genes are TRBV6-1 and TRBJ2-7, with D tentatively TRBD1 (5 bases). The CDR3 length is 16 residues. Germline V gives CDR1 MNHNS, CDR2 SASEGT. V lost 2 bases to trimming and J lost 1 base, with 15 bases between them. The CDR3 DNA reads as TGTGCCAGCAGTGAATTCCTGGCGCAGGGATCCTACGAGCAGTACTTC. Translated: CASSEFLAQGSYEQYF.

The rearrangement uses TRBV19 and TRBJ2-5; 7 nucleotides line up with TRBD2. Germline V gene lookup returns CDR1 LNHDA and CDR2 SQIVND (reference sequence). With V trimmed by 6 bases and J by 4 bases, 2 bases remained unmatched. This CDR3 is 12 amino acids long. The CDR3 bases are TGTGCCAGTAGCGGGGGGAGAGAGACCCAGTACTTC. Residues: CASSGGRETQYF.

The chain links TRBV30 to TRBJ2-1, with D possibly being TRBD1 (6 bases). Trimming took 3 bases from V and 2 from J, leaving 8 bases between them. From germline, CDR1 is GTSNPN and CDR2 SVGIG (reference sequence). This CDR3 spans 13 amino acids. The CDR3 loop reads CAWRDSAYNEQFF. Written as DNA, the CDR3 is TGTGCCTGGAGGGACAGTGCCTACAATGAGCAGTTCTTC. The variable domain in full, with the rest retrieved from reference TRBV30 and TRBJ2-1, is SQTIHQWPATLVQPVGSPLSLECTVEGTSNPNLYWYRQAAGRGLQLLFYSVGIGQISSEVPQNLSASRPQDRQFILSSKKLLLSDSGFYLCAWRDSAYNEQFFGPGTRLTVL.

The genes are TRBV9 and TRBJ2-1; TRBD1 agrees at 9 bases. The V gene end was trimmed by 3 bases and the J gene end by 8 bases; junction bases not matched to a gene: 9. The CDR3 contains 15 residues. The V gene's germline CDR1 is SGDLS and CDR2 YYNGEE. In nucleotides, the CDR3 is TGTGCCAGCAGCGCAGGGACAGGGAGAAGGGATGAGCAGTTCTTC. Translated: CASSAGTGRRDEQFF.